This T cell receptor (beta chain) originates from a study of PD-1 blockade in mismatch repair-deficient tumors. Looking at the study overall: All were previously treated, progressing patients with approximately 11 mismatch repair-deficient cancer types. Findings and caveats of the study: Rapid post-treatment expansion, then contraction, generally preceding radiologic response, marked tumor-resident clones.

Mismatch repair deficiency was confirmed in all patients, by PCR or immunohistochemistry. The TCR-sequenced patients were a few responders to pembrolizumab. This clone was seen only a few times. Antigen unknown. There are 13 residues in the CDR3. Looked up from germline, CDR1 is SEHNR and CDR2 is FQNEAQ (reference sequence). Trimming cost V 5 bases and J 7 bases; bases outside gene matches: 8. Measured with immunoSEQ multiplex PCR; TCRdb has only the in-frame clones, and not every one. The repertoire consists of 30,000 to 45,000 clones, with over 70% occurring once and the leading ten covering around 1%.

The sample in question was PBMCs, obtained 38 to 40 weeks after starting pembrolizumab. The rearrangement uses TRBV7-9 and TRBJ2-7, with 7 bases matching TRBD2. This receptor was obtained from an adult with mismatch repair-deficient cancer. CDR3 bases: TGTGCCAGCAGCCGATGGGACGGGGGGGAGCAGTACTTC. This gives the protein CASSRWDGGEQYF.